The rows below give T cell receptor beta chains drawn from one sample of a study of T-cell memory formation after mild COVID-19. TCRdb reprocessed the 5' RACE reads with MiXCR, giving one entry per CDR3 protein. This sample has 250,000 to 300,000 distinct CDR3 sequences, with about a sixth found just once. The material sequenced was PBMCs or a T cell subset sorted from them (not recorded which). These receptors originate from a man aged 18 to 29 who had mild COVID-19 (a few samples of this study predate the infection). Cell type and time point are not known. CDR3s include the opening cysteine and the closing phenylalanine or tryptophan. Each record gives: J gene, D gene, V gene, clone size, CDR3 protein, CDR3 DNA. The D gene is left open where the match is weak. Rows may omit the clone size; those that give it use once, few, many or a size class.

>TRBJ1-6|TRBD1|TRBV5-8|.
CASSLGGQGNSPLHF
TGTGCCAGCAGCTTGGGGGGACAGGGGAATTCACCCCTCCACTTT
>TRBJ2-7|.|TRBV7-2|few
CASSLGGSASYEQYF
TGTGCCAGCAGCCTTGGGGGTAGCGCGTCCTACGAGCAGTACTTC
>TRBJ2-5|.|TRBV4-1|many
CASSQGRERKETQYF
TGCGCCAGCAGCCAAGGGAGGGAGCGCAAAGAGACCCAGTACTTC
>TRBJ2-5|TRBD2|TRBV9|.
CASSVVAGGDLATQYF
TGTGCCAGCAGCGTAGTCGCGGGGGGTGACTTGGCGACCCAGTACTTC
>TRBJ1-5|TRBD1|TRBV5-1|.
CASSFTGQGQPQHF
TGCGCCAGCAGCTTTACGGGACAGGGCCAGCCCCAGCATTTT
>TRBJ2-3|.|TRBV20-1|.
CSASSGAFTDTQYF
TGCAGTGCTAGTTCGGGGGCTTTCACAGATACGCAGTATTTT
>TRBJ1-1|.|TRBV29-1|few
CSVEAGFNTEAFF
TGCAGCGTTGAGGCCGGGTTTAACACTGAAGCTTTCTTT
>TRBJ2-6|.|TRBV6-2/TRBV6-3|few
CASGRAWAGANVLTF
TGTGCCAGCGGCCGCGCGTGGGCTGGGGCCAACGTCCTGACTTTC
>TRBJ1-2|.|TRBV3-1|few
CASSQTGGYTF
TGTGCCAGCAGCCAAACGGGTGGCTACACCTTC
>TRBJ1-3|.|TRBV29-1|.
CSVEDRHLSGNTIYF
TGCAGCGTTGAAGATCGACACCTCTCTGGAAACACCATATATTTT
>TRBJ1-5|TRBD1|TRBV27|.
CASSFHPGQGHQPQHF
TGTGCCAGCAGTTTCCATCCCGGACAGGGGCATCAGCCCCAGCATTTT
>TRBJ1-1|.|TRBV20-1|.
CSAVDFQGNTEAFF
TGCAGTGCAGTAGACTTTCAGGGAAACACTGAAGCTTTCTTT
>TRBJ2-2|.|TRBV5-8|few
CASSLKIGVGNTGELFF
TGTGCCAGCAGCTTGAAGATAGGGGTCGGGAACACCGGGGAGCTGTTTTTT
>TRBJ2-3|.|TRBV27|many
CASRLGDTQYF
TGTGCCAGCCGATTGGGGGATACGCAGTATTTT
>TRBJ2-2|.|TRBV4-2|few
CASSPRQSNTGELFF
TGTGCCAGCAGCCCTCGACAGTCGAACACCGGGGAGCTGTTTTTT
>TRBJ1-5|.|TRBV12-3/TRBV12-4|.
CASSFSGGSNQPQHF
TGTGCCAGCAGTTTCAGCGGAGGGTCCAATCAGCCCCAGCATTTT
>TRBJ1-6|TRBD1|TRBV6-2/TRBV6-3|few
CASSYSWTGGRNSPLHF
TGTGCCAGCAGTTACTCCTGGACAGGGGGACGTAATTCACCCCTCCACTTT
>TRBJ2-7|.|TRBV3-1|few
CASSPVQGSTSLSYEQYF
TGTGCCAGCAGCCCTGTTCAGGGGTCTACTTCATTGTCCTACGAGCAGTACTTC
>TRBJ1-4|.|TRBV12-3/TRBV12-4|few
CASSNSGSLFF
TGTGCCAGCAGCAACTCAGGGTCGCTCTTTTTT
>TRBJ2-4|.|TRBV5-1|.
CASSFEGADIQYF
TGCGCCAGCAGCTTCGAGGGCGCAGACATTCAGTACTTC
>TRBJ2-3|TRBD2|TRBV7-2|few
CASSLRGPGGGGRDTQYF
TGTGCCAGCAGCTTAAGAGGGCCTGGCGGGGGGGGCAGAGATACGCAGTATTTT
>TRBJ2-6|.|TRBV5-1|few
CASSLVTGSGANVLTF
TGCGCCAGCAGCTTGGTCACAGGGAGTGGGGCCAACGTCCTGACTTTC
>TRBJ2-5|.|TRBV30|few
CAWSTRWGRGETQYF
TGTGCCTGGAGTACGAGGTGGGGCCGGGGTGAGACCCAGTACTTC
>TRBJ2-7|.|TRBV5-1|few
CASGLTGSLSYEQYF
TGCGCCAGCGGCCTAACTGGGAGCCTCTCCTACGAGCAGTACTTC
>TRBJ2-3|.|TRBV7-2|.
CASSLQAFGTDTQYF
TGTGCCAGCAGCTTGCAAGCTTTTGGCACAGATACGCAGTATTTT
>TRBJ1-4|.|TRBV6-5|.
CASSYRDGTNEKLFF
TGTGCCAGCAGTTACCGCGATGGAACTAATGAAAAACTGTTTTTT
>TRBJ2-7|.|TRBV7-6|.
CASSLSWAEAEQYF
TGTGCCAGCAGCTTGTCGTGGGCGGAGGCCGAGCAGTACTTC
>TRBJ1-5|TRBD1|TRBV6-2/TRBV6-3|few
CASSTDRVQPQHF
TGTGCCAGCAGCACCGACAGGGTCCAGCCCCAGCATTTT
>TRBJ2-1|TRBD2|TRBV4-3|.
CASSQEAGTTYNEQFF
TGCGCCAGCAGCCAAGAGGCGGGGACTACCTACAATGAGCAGTTCTTC
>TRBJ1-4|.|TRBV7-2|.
CASSFGGLGEKLFF
TGTGCCAGCAGCTTTGGGGGGCTGGGTGAAAAACTGTTTTTT
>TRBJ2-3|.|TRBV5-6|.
CASSLRRPKTGFRSTDTQYF
TGTGCCAGCAGCTTGAGGCGACCCAAGACCGGGTTTCGGAGCACAGATACGCAGTATTTT
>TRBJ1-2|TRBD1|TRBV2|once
CASSETGAKRGGGYTF
TGTGCCAGCAGTGAAACAGGGGCTAAGAGGGGAGGCGGCTACACCTTC
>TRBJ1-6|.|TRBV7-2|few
CASSLVAGGLALHF
TGTGCCAGCAGCTTAGTCGCAGGAGGGCTCGCCCTCCACTTT
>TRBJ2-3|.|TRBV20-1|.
CSAPTQGSVTQYF
TGCAGTGCCCCTACCCAAGGGAGCGTTACGCAGTATTTT
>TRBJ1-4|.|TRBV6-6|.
CASSYSHGANEKLFF
TGTGCCAGCAGTTACTCCCACGGAGCTAATGAAAAACTGTTTTTT
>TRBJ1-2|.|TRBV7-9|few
CASSTPTGSGYGYTF
TGTGCCAGCAGCACCCCCACAGGTTCAGGCTATGGCTACACCTTC
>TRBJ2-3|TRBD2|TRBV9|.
CGSSELAPGADTQYF
TGTGGCAGCAGCGAACTAGCGCCGGGGGCAGATACGCAGTATTTT
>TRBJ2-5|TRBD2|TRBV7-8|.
CASTGTSLETQYF
TGTGCCAGCACCGGGACTAGCTTGGAGACCCAGTACTTC
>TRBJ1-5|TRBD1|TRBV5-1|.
CASSLGDSPNQPQHF
TGCGCCAGCAGCTTGGGGGACAGCCCCAATCAGCCCCAGCATTTT
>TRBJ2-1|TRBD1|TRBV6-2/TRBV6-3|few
CASSYPIGTGLVNEQFF
TGTGCCAGCAGTTACCCTATCGGGACAGGGTTAGTAAATGAGCAGTTCTTC
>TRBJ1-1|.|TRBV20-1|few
CSAPGGEWSTEAFF
TGCAGTGCCCCGGGGGGCGAATGGTCCACTGAAGCTTTCTTT
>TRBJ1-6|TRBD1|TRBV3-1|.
CASSHQTGASYNSPLHF
TGTGCCAGCAGCCACCAGACAGGGGCATCCTATAATTCACCCCTCCACTTT
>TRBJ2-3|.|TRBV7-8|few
CASSLVENTQYF
TGTGCCAGCAGCTTAGTGGAGAATACGCAGTATTTT
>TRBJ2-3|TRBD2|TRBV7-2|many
CASSSSGGEDTQYF
TGTGCCAGCAGCTCCAGCGGGGGGGAGGATACGCAGTATTTT
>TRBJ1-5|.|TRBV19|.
CASTKKRTGSGQPQHF
TGTGCCAGTACCAAGAAACGAACAGGGTCCGGTCAGCCCCAGCATTTT
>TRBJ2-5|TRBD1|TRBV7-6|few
CASSLQRQGAGETQYF
TGTGCCAGCAGCTTACAGAGACAGGGGGCTGGGGAGACCCAGTACTTC
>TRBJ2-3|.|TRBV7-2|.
CASSPGGSVADTQYF
TGTGCCAGCAGCCCAGGGGGGTCTGTAGCAGATACGCAGTATTTT
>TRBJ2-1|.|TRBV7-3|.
CASSPTGTARNEQFF
TGTGCCAGCAGCCCGACCGGGACGGCCCGCAATGAGCAGTTCTTC
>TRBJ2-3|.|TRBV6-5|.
CASSYVLSDTQYF
TGTGCCAGCAGTTACGTACTCTCAGATACGCAGTATTTT
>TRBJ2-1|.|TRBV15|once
CATSREINNEQFF
TGTGCCACCAGCAGAGAAATCAACAATGAGCAGTTCTTC
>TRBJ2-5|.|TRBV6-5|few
CASSYQQGRETQYF
TGTGCCAGCAGTTACCAACAGGGGAGGGAGACCCAGTACTTC
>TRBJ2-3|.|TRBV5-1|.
CASSFTASDTQYF
TGCGCCAGCAGCTTCACAGCGTCAGATACGCAGTATTTT
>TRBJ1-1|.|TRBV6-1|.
CASRPAGGTEAFF
TGTGCCAGCAGACCCGCAGGAGGCACTGAAGCTTTCTTT
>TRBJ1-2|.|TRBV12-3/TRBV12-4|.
CASSLDTAYSPYGYTF
TGTGCCAGCAGTTTAGACACGGCATACTCCCCCTATGGCTACACCTTC
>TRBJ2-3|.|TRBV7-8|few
CASSLEGPDTQYF
TGTGCCAGCAGCTTAGAGGGCCCAGATACGCAGTATTTT
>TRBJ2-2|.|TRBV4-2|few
CASSQLGSAGELFF
TGTGCCAGCAGCCAGCTAGGATCCGCCGGGGAGCTGTTTTTT
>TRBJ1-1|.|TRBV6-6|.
CASSYDGGLLPMNTEAFF
TGTGCCAGCAGTTACGATGGGGGGTTACTACCTATGAACACTGAAGCTTTCTTT
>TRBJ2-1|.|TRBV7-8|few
CASSLRELRNEQFF
TGTGCCAGCAGCTTACGAGAATTGAGGAATGAGCAGTTCTTC
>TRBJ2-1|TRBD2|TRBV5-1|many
CASRTGGAPGGIDEQFF
TGCGCCAGCAGGACTGGAGGCGCTCCGGGGGGAATCGATGAGCAGTTCTTC
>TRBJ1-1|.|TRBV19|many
CASTRGLNTEAFF
TGTGCCAGTACCCGGGGCTTGAACACTGAAGCTTTCTTT